This record looks at one T cell receptor (beta chain) sequence and its context. The target antigen is unknown. The data stem from a study of shared clonotypes between healthy human individuals. CDR1 and CDR2 from the germline V gene are SEHNR and FQNEAQ (reference sequence). The J segment lost 7 bases and the V segment lost 3 bases, leaving 7 bases of the junction unmatched. This CDR3 contains 15 residues. Profiled with immunoSEQ multiplex PCR; TCRdb holds only in-frame clones, not every one. The sample consists of roughly 1,000,000 clones, more than 75% of them appearing once. Study donors comprised healthy, HIV-negative adults devoid of recent acute infection or vaccination. General study findings and limits: Researchers sampled only blood; tissue repertoires likely differ.

Specimen: memory CD4+ T cells from PBMCs. Subset noted: CD45RA-negative fraction. The genes are TRBV7-9 and TRBJ2-1; TRBD2 matches 9 bases. The receptor was isolated from a man aged 18 to 30 in good health. Some clones in this sample may be carry-over from other donors' samples. The DNA of the CDR3 is TGTGCCAGCAGCTTCTTTCTAGCGGGAAGTAATGAGCAGTTCTTC. Translating gives CASSFFLAGSNEQFF.